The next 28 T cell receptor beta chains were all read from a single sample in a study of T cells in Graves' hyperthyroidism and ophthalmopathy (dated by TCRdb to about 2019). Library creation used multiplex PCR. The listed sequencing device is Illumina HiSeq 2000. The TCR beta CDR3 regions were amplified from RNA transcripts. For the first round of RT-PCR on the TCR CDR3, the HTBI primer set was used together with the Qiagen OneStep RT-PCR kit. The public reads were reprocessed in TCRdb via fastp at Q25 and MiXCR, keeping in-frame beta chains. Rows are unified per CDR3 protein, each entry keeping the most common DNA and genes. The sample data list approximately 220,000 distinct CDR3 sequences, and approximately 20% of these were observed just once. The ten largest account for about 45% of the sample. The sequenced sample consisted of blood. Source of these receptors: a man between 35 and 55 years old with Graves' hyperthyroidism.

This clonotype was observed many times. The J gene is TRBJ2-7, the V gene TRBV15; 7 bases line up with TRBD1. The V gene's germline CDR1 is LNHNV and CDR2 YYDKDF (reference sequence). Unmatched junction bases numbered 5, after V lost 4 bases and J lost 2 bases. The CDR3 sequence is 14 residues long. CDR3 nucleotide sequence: TGTGCCACCAGCATCCGACAGGGCGCCTACGAGCAGTACTTC. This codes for CATSIRQGAYEQYF.

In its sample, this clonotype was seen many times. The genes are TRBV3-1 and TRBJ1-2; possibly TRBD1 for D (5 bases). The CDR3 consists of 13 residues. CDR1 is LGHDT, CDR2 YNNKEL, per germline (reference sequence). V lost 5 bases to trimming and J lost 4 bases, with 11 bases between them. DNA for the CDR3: TGTGCCAGCAGCTTCGGGACGGTCTATGGCTACACCTTC. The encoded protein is CASSFGTVYGYTF.

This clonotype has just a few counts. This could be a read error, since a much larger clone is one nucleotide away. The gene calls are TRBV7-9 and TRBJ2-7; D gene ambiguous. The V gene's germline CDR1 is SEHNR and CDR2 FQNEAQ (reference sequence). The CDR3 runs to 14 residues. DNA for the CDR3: TGTACCAGCAGCTCCCGAACCGCCTCCTACGAGCAGTACTTC. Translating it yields CTSSSRTASYEQYF.

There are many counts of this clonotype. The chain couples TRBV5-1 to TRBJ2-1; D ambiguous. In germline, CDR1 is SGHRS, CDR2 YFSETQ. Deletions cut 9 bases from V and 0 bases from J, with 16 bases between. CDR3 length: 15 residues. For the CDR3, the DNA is TGCGCCACGAACACGGGCCCCAGCTCCTACAATGAGCAGTTCTTC. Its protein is CATNTGPSSYNEQFF.

CDR3 sequence (DNA): TGCGCCAGCACCCCGGGACGGGGAAAGGATACGCAGTATTTT. This encodes CASTPGRGKDTQYF. The chain combines TRBV5-1 with TRBJ2-3; TRBD1 or TRBD2 may be the D gene (5 bases each). From germline, CDR1 is SGHRS and CDR2 YFSETQ. CDR3 length: 14 residues. V gave up 6 bases and J gave up 6 bases, with 17 bases separating them.

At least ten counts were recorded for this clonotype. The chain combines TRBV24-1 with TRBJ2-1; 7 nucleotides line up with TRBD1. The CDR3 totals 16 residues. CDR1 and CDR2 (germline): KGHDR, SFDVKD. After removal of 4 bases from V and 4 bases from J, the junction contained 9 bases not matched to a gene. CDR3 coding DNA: TGTGCCACCAGTGAAACTCGGCAGGGGGTGTACAATGAGCAGTTCTTC. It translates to CATSETRQGVYNEQFF.

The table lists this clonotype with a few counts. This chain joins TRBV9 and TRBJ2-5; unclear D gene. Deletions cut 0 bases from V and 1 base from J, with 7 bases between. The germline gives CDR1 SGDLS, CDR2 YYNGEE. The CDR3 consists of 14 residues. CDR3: CASSVGASQETQYF. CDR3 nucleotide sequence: TGTGCCAGCAGCGTAGGCGCCAGCCAAGAGACCCAGTACTTC.

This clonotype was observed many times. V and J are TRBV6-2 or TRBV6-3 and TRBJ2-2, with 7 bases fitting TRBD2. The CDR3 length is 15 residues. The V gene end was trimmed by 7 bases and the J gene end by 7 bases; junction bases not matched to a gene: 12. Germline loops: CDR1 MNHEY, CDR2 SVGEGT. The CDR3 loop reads CASISGGGFGGELFF. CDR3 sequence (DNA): TGTGCCAGCATTTCTGGCGGGGGATTCGGCGGGGAGCTGTTTTTT.

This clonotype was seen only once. In DNA form, the CDR3 reads TGTGCCAGCAGTCCCCGGACCTCAGATACGCAGTATTTT. Its translation is CASSPRTSDTQYF. V is TRBV7-2 and J is TRBJ2-3; D unresolved. CDR3 size: 13 residues. V was pared by 6 bases and J by 4 bases, with 11 bases between. Germline V gene lookup returns CDR1 SGHTA and CDR2 FQGNSA.

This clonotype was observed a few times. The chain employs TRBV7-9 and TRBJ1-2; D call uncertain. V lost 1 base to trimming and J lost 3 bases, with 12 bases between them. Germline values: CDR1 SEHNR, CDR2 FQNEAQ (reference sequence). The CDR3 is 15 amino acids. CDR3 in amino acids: CASSLDIGQYYGYTF. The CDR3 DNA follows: TGTGCCAGCAGCTTAGACATAGGGCAGTACTATGGCTACACCTTC.

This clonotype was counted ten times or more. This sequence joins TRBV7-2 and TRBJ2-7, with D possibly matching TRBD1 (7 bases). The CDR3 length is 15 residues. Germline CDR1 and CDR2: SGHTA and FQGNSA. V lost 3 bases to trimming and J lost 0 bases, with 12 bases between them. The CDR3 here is CASSFAGTDSYEQYF. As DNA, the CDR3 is TGTGCCAGCAGCTTCGCGGGGACAGACTCCTACGAGCAGTACTTC.

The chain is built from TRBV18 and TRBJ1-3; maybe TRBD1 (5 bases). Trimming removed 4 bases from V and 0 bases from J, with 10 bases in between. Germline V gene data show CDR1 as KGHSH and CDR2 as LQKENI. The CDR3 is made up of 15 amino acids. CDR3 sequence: CASSRDASSGNTIYF. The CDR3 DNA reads TGTGCCAGCTCACGGGACGCCAGCTCTGGAAACACCATATATTTT.

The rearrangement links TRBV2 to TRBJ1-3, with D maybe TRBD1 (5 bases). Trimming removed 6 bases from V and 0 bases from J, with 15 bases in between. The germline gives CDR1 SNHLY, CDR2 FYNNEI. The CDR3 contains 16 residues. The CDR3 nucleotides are TGTGCCAGCAGCTCGCAGGGTACTAACTCTGGAAACACCATATATTTT. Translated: CASSSQGTNSGNTIYF. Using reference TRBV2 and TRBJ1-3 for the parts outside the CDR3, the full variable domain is EPEVTQTPSHQVTQMGQEVILRCVPISNHLYFYWYRQILGQKVEFLVSFYNNEISEKSEIFDDQFSVERPDGSNFTLKIRSTKLEDSAMYFCASSSQGTNSGNTIYFGEGSWLTVV.

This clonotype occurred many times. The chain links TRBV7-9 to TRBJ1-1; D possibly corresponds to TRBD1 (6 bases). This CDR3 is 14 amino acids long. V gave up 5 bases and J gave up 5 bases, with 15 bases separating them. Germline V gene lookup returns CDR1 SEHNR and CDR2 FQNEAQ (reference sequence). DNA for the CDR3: TGTGCCAGCAGCCAGTACAGGGATGCGACTGAAGCTTTCTTT. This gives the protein CASSQYRDATEAFF.

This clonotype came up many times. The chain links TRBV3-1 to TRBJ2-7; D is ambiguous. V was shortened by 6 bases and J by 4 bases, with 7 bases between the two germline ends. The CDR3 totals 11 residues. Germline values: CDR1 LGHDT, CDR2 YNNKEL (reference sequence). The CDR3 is CASSNNYEQYF. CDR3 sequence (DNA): TGTGCCAGCAGTAACAATTACGAGCAGTACTTC.

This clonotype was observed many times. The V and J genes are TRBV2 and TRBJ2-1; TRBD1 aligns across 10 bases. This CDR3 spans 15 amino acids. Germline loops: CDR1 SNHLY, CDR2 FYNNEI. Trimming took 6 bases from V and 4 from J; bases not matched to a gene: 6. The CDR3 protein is CASRADRGFYNEQFF. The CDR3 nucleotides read TGTGCCAGCAGAGCGGACAGGGGGTTTTACAATGAGCAGTTCTTC.

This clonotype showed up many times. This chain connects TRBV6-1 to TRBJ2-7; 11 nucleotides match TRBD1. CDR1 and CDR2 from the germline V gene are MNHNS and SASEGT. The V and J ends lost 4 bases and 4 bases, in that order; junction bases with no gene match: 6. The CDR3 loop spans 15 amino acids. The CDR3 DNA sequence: TGTGCCAGCAGTGCACGGGACAGGGGGGGATACGAGCAGTACTTC. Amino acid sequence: CASSARDRGGYEQYF.

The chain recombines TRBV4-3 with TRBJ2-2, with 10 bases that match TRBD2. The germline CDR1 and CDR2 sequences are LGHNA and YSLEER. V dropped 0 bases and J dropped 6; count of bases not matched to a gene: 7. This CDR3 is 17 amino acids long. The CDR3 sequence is CASSQDGIAGGPGELFF. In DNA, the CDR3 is TGCGCCAGCAGCCAAGATGGAATAGCGGGGGGTCCCGGGGAGCTGTTTTTT.

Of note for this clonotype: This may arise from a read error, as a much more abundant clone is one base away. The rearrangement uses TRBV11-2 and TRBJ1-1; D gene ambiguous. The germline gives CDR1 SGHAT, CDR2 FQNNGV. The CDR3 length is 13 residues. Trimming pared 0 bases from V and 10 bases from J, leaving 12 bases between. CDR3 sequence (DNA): TGTGCCAGCAGCTTAGAACCCAGGAGTGGAGCTTTCTTT. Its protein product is CASSLEPRSGAFF. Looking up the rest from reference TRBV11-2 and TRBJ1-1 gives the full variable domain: EAGVAQSPRYKIIEKRQSVAFWCNPISGHATLYWYQQILGQGPKLLIQFQNNGVVDDSQLPKDRFSAERLKGVDSTLKIQPAKLEDSAVYLCASSLEPRSGAFFGQGTRLTVV.

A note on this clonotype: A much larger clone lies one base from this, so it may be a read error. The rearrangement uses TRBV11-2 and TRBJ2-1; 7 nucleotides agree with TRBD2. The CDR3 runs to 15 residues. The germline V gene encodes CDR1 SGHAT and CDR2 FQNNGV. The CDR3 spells CASSPSGAIYNEQLF. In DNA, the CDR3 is TGTGCCAGCAGCCCAAGCGGGGCAATCTACAATGAGCAGCTCTTC.

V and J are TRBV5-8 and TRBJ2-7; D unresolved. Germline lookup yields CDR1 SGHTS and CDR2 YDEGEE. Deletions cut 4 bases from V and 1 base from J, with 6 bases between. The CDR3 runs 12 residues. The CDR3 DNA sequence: TGTGCCAGCAGCAGGGAATCCTACGAGCAGTACTTC. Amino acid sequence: CASSRESYEQYF.

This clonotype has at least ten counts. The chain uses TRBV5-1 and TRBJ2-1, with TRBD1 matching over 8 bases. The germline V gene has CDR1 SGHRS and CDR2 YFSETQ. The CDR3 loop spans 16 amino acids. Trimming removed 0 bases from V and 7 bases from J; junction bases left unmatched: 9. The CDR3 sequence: CASSLGTGQARNEQFF. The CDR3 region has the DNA TGCGCCAGCAGCTTGGGTACGGGACAGGCAAGGAATGAGCAGTTCTTC.

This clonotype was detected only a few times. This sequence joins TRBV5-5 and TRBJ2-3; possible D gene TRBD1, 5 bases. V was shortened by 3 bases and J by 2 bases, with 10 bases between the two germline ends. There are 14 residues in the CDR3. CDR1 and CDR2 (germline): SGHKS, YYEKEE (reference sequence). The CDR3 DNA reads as TGTGCCAGCAGCTCGACAGATTTCACAGATACGCAGTATTTT. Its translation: CASSSTDFTDTQYF.

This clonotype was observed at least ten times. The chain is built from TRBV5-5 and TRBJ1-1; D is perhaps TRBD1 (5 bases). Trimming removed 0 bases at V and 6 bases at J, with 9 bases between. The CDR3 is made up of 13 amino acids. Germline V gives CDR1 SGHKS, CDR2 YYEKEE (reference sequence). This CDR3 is CASSLGQRAEAFF. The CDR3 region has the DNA TGTGCCAGCAGCTTGGGACAGAGGGCTGAAGCTTTCTTT.

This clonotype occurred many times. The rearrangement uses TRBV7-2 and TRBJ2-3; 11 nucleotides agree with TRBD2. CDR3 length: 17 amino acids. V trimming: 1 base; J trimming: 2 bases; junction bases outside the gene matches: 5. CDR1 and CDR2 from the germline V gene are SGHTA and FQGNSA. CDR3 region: CASSLGASGGFTDTQYF. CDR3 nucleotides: TGTGCCAGCAGCTTAGGTGCTAGCGGGGGGTTCACAGATACGCAGTATTTT.

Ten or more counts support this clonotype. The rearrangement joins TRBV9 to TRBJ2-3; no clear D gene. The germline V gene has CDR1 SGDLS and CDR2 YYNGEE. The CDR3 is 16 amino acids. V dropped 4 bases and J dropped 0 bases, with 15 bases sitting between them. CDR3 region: CASSPRLRASTDTQYF. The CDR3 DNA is TGTGCCAGCAGCCCGAGACTGCGAGCTAGCACAGATACGCAGTATTTT.

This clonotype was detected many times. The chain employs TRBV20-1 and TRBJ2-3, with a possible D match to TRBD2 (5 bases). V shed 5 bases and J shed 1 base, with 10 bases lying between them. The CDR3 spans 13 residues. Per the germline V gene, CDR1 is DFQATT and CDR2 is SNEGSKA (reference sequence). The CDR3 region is CSAPSGGTDTQYF. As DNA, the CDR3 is TGCAGTGCTCCGTCCGGGGGCACAGATACGCAGTATTTT.

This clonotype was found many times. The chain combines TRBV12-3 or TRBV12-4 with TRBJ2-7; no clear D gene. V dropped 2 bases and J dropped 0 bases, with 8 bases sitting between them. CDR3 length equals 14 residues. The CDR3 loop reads CASSLQINSYEQYF. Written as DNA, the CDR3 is TGTGCCAGCAGTTTACAGATCAACTCCTACGAGCAGTACTTC.